Following are 12 T cell receptor beta chains from one sample sequenced in a study of T-cell memory formation after mild COVID-19. In TCRdb, the 5' RACE reads were re-called with MiXCR into one record per CDR3 protein. The data contain roughly 190,000 distinct CDR3 sequences, 18% of them singletons. Material: PBMCs or a T cell subset sorted from them (not recorded which). These receptors were taken from an adult woman who had mild COVID-19 (a few samples of this study predate the infection). Cell type and time point are not known.

The chain carries TRBV6-1 and TRBJ1-2; D unclear. Trimming took 4 bases from V and 5 from J, leaving 14 bases between them. Germline V gene data show CDR1 as MNHNS and CDR2 as SASEGT. CDR3 length: 14 amino acids. The chain's CDR3 is CASSARTPPYGYTF. CDR3 bases: TGTGCCAGCAGTGCGAGGACTCCTCCTTATGGCTACACCTTC.

The chain recombines TRBV7-3 with TRBJ2-1; 13 positions agree with TRBD2. Germline-derived CDR1 and CDR2 are SGHTA and FQGTGA. The junction had 12 bases not matched to a gene; V was cut back by 4 bases and J by 9 bases. The CDR3 has 17 residues. DNA for the CDR3: TGTGCCAGCAGCTCCCTCGTCGGACTAGCGGGAGTAGGTGAGCAGTTCTTC. It specifies CASSSLVGLAGVGEQFF.

This chain uses TRBV20-1 with TRBJ1-2, with 10 bases that match TRBD1. Germline V lookup: CDR1 DFQATT, CDR2 SNEGSKA (reference sequence). V was pared by 5 bases and J by 2 bases, with 2 bases of the junction left unmatched. The CDR3 has 13 amino acids. The DNA of the CDR3 is TGCAGTGCTCAGGGACAGGGGAACTATGGCTACACCTTC. Protein product: CSAQGQGNYGYTF.

The rearrangement joins TRBV7-9 to TRBJ2-4, with 7 nucleotides matching TRBD2. Germline trimming cut 0 bases from V and 0 bases from J; bases unmatched to any gene: 5. The germline V gene has CDR1 SEHNR and CDR2 FQNEAQ (reference sequence). CDR3 length: 17 residues. The CDR3 spells CASSLAGGMGAKNIQYF. DNA of the CDR3: TGTGCCAGCAGCTTAGCGGGGGGGATGGGAGCCAAAAACATTCAGTACTTC.

This clonotype has a handful of counts. This chain connects TRBV24-1 to TRBJ2-4, with 10 positions matching TRBD1. Unmatched junction bases numbered 8, after V lost 4 bases and J lost 3 bases. CDR1 KGHDR and CDR2 SFDVKD come from the germline V gene. The CDR3 consists of 17 residues. CDR3 DNA: TGTGCCACCAGTGACAAGACAGGGGGCGAGAACAAAAACATTCAGTACTTC. The encoded protein is CATSDKTGGENKNIQYF.

This clonotype was detected a few times. The chain links TRBV4-3 to TRBJ2-1; possible D gene TRBD2, 6 bases. The V gene's germline CDR1 is LGHNA and CDR2 YSLEER. The CDR3 is 15 amino acids. Trimming removed 5 bases at V and 0 bases at J, with 11 bases between. CDR3 nucleotide sequence: TGCGCCAGCAGCAGCGGGTTGAGCTCCTACAATGAGCAGTTCTTC. Protein product: CASSSGLSSYNEQFF.

The chain combines TRBV5-1 with TRBJ2-7; 7 nucleotides match TRBD2. The CDR3 consists of 15 residues. Trimming cost V 4 bases and J 0 bases; bases outside gene matches: 7. The germline V gene has CDR1 SGHRS and CDR2 YFSETQ. The CDR3 bases are TGCGCCAGCAGCGAACTAGCGCCGAGCTCCTACGAGCAGTACTTC. Residues: CASSELAPSSYEQYF.

In nucleotides, the CDR3 is TGTGCCAGCAGTTTAGCGGGAGGGCCGGGCACAGATACGCAGTATTTT. Translating it yields CASSLAGGPGTDTQYF. V is TRBV12-3 or TRBV12-4 and J is TRBJ2-3; 7 bases align to TRBD2. This CDR3 region has 16 residues. The trim removed 0 bases at V and 1 base at J, leaving 4 bases unmatched.

The sample holds a few counts of this clonotype. The chain carries TRBV5-1 and TRBJ2-5; 7 nucleotides align to TRBD1. Germline CDR1 reads SGHRS; CDR2 reads YFSETQ. The junction had 13 bases not matched to a gene; V was cut back by 4 bases and J by 4 bases. The CDR3 runs to 16 residues. CDR3 sequence reads: CASSVTGAARGETQYF. CDR3 coding DNA: TGCGCCAGCAGCGTAACAGGGGCCGCAAGGGGAGAGACCCAGTACTTC.

This clonotype has only a few counts. The chain carries TRBV7-2 and TRBJ2-7; a possible D gene is TRBD2 (6 bases). Trimming removed 5 bases at V and 7 bases at J, with 21 bases between. The V gene's germline CDR1 is SGHTA and CDR2 FQGNSA. The CDR3 length is 15 residues. The CDR3 sequence: CASSPSGTLPAEQYF. The CDR3 DNA sequence: TGTGCCAGCAGCCCTAGTGGGACTCTCCCCGCGGAGCAGTACTTC. The whole variable domain, remainder taken from reference TRBV7-2 and TRBJ2-7, is GAGVSQSPSNKVTEKGKDVELRCDPISGHTALYWYRQSLGQGLEFLIYFQGNSAPDKSGLPSDRFSAERTGGSVSTLTIQRTQQEDSAVYLCASSPSGTLPAEQYFGPGTRLTVT.

A few counts support this clonotype. The chain has TRBV7-9 and TRBJ1-6, with a possible D match to TRBD1 (5 bases). Trimming removed 6 bases from V and 7 bases from J, with 10 bases in between. The germline gives CDR1 SEHNR, CDR2 FQNEAQ (reference sequence). CDR3 length: 13 amino acids. The CDR3 DNA sequence: TGTGCCAGCAGTCGGGGGATGAATTCACCCCTCCACTTT. Residues: CASSRGMNSPLHF.

This clonotype came up a few times. The chain joins TRBV12-3 or TRBV12-4 to TRBJ2-6; D not resolved. The CDR3 is 17 amino acids. Trimming cost V 3 bases and J 4 bases, with 16 bases left between them. CDR3 nucleotides: TGTGCCAGCAGTTTCGTCGCTACTGTCGCAGGGGCCAACGTCCTGACTTTC. It specifies CASSFVATVAGANVLTF.